These 7 T cell receptor beta chains were sequenced from one sample in a study of CD8+CD57+ T cells in acquired aplastic anemia. Only patients with CD8+CD57+ cell expansion on flow cytometry were chosen for sequencing. TCR beta VDJ and CDR3 profiling used genomic DNA as template. TCRdb analysed the reads with MiXCR anew, one entry per CDR3 protein. Among over 250,000 distinct CDR3 sequences listed, roughly 61% were seen once. The material sequenced was sorted CD4+, CD8+, or CD8+CD57+ T cells (not recorded which) from PBMCs. The receptor set was obtained from a human donor with aplastic anemia.

The rearrangement joins TRBV6-5 to TRBJ1-6, with no clear D. This CDR3 comprises 17 residues. Per germline, CDR1 MNHEY and CDR2 SVGAGI. V was cut by 0 bases and J by 6 bases, with 15 bases left in between. CDR3 loop: CASSYSVLGKSNSPLHF. CDR3 coding DNA: TGTGCCAGCAGTTACTCGGTCCTGGGGAAGAGTAATTCACCCCTCCACTTT.

This chain uses TRBV9 with TRBJ1-5; 9 bases line up with TRBD1. The CDR3 covers 14 residues. The J segment lost 5 bases and the V segment lost 5 bases, leaving 5 bases of the junction unmatched. The germline CDR1 and CDR2 sequences are SGDLS and YYNGEE. The CDR3 DNA reads as TGTGCCAGCAGTTACCGGGACAGGGATCAGCCCCAGCATTTT. Protein product: CASSYRDRDQPQHF.

As concerns this clonotype: No conserved phenylalanine or tryptophan is present at the end of the CDR3, so a read error is the likely explanation. V gene TRBV7-9 combines with J gene TRBJ1-4; D perhaps matches TRBD1 (6 bases). Trimming removed 5 bases at V and 4 bases at J, with 11 bases between. The V gene's germline CDR1 is SEHNR and CDR2 FQNEAQ (reference sequence). CDR3 length: 14 amino acids. CDR3 in amino acids: CASSRTASNEKLFL. CDR3 DNA: TGTGCCAGCAGCCGGACAGCAAGTAATGAAAAACTGTTTCTT.

The chain links TRBV29-1 to TRBJ1-2; D may be TRBD1 (5 bases). In germline, CDR1 is SQVTM, CDR2 ANQGSEA. There are 12 residues in the CDR3. V gave up 2 bases and J gave up 7 bases, with 11 bases separating them. The CDR3 sequence: CSVERGGGGYTF. The CDR3 coding sequence is TGCAGCGTTGAACGGGGGGGGGGTGGCTACACCTTC.

Worth noting for this clonotype: Relative to the germline gene, one junction end is altered; a read error may explain this. The chain couples TRBV10-3 to TRBJ2-1; 7 nucleotides line up with TRBD2. CDR1 is ENHRY, CDR2 SYGVKD, per germline. This CDR3 contains 15 residues. The CDR3 DNA follows: TGTGCCAGCAGTGTTACTAGCGTGGGCTACAATGAGCAGTTCTTC. Its protein is CASSVTSVGYNEQFF.

This clonotype has a handful of counts. This may arise from a read error, as a much more abundant clone is one base away. The chain recombines TRBV6-5 with TRBJ2-3; 7 bases fit TRBD1. The germline CDR1 and CDR2 sequences are MNHEY and SVGAGI. The CDR3 loop spans 13 amino acids. Trimming cost V 5 bases and J 7 bases; bases outside gene matches: 6. CDR3 nucleotide sequence: TGTGCCAGCAGTGAGACAGGGTCCTATACGCAGTATTTT. This translates into CASSETGSYTQYF.

The CDR3 DNA reads as TGTGCCAGCAGCGTAGGGGGATTCGGATCCTACGAGCAGTACTTC. It yields the protein CASSVGGFGSYEQYF. The chain carries TRBV9 and TRBJ2-7; no firm D call. Trimming left V 0 bases short and J 1 base short, with 11 bases between. CDR1 and CDR2 (germline): SGDLS, YYNGEE. This CDR3 has 15 residues.